One and the same sample provided the 3 T cell receptor beta chains below, sequenced in a study of precursors of human CD4 cytotoxic T cells. Four sorted CD4+ memory subsets, central memory, effector memory, IL-7R-high TEMRA and IL-7R-negative TEMRA, were UMI-sequenced. Each CDR3 protein is one row after TCRdb ran MiXCR on the reads. The repertoire consists of 450 or so distinct CDR3 sequences, with approximately 15% occurring once and the leading ten covering less than 15%. The sample consisted of memory CD4+ T cells from blood (PBMCs). The receptor set was obtained from a human donor in good health.

On this clonotype: Just one base apart from a much larger clone, this may be a read error. This chain links TRBV28 with TRBJ1-5, with D possibly matching TRBD1 (5 bases). The V end was cut by 8 bases, the J end by 0 bases, with 17 bases between. This CDR3 has 16 amino acids. Germline V lookup: CDR1 MDHEN, CDR2 SYDVKM. The CDR3 sequence is CASFGHVTDSNQPQHF. CDR3 nucleotides: TGTGCCAGCTTCGGACACGTGACTGATAGCAATCAGCCCCAGCATTTT.

This clonotype was seen more than once but under ten times. CDR3 bases: TGTGCCAGCACCCTCAGCGGTTCCTACGAGCAGTACTTC. This encodes CASTLSGSYEQYF. The chain recombines TRBV6-2 or TRBV6-3 with TRBJ2-7; maybe TRBD2 (5 bases). The V and J ends lost 7 bases and 1 base respectively, with 11 bases between them. Germline values: CDR1 MNHEY, CDR2 SVGEGT. This CDR3 is built from 13 residues.

For this clonotype: This may be a read error: a much more frequent sequence differs by one nucleotide. The chain uses TRBV3-1 and TRBJ2-5; 14 nucleotides agree with TRBD2. Looked up from germline, CDR1 is LGHDT and CDR2 is YNNKEL (reference sequence). The CDR3 contains 18 residues. Unmatched junction bases numbered 9, after V lost 4 bases and J lost 2 bases. The CDR3 loop reads CASSPRLAGGPNQETQYF. CDR3 in DNA: TGTGCCAGCAGCCCTCGACTAGCGGGGGGGCCGAATCAAGAGACCCAGTACTTC.